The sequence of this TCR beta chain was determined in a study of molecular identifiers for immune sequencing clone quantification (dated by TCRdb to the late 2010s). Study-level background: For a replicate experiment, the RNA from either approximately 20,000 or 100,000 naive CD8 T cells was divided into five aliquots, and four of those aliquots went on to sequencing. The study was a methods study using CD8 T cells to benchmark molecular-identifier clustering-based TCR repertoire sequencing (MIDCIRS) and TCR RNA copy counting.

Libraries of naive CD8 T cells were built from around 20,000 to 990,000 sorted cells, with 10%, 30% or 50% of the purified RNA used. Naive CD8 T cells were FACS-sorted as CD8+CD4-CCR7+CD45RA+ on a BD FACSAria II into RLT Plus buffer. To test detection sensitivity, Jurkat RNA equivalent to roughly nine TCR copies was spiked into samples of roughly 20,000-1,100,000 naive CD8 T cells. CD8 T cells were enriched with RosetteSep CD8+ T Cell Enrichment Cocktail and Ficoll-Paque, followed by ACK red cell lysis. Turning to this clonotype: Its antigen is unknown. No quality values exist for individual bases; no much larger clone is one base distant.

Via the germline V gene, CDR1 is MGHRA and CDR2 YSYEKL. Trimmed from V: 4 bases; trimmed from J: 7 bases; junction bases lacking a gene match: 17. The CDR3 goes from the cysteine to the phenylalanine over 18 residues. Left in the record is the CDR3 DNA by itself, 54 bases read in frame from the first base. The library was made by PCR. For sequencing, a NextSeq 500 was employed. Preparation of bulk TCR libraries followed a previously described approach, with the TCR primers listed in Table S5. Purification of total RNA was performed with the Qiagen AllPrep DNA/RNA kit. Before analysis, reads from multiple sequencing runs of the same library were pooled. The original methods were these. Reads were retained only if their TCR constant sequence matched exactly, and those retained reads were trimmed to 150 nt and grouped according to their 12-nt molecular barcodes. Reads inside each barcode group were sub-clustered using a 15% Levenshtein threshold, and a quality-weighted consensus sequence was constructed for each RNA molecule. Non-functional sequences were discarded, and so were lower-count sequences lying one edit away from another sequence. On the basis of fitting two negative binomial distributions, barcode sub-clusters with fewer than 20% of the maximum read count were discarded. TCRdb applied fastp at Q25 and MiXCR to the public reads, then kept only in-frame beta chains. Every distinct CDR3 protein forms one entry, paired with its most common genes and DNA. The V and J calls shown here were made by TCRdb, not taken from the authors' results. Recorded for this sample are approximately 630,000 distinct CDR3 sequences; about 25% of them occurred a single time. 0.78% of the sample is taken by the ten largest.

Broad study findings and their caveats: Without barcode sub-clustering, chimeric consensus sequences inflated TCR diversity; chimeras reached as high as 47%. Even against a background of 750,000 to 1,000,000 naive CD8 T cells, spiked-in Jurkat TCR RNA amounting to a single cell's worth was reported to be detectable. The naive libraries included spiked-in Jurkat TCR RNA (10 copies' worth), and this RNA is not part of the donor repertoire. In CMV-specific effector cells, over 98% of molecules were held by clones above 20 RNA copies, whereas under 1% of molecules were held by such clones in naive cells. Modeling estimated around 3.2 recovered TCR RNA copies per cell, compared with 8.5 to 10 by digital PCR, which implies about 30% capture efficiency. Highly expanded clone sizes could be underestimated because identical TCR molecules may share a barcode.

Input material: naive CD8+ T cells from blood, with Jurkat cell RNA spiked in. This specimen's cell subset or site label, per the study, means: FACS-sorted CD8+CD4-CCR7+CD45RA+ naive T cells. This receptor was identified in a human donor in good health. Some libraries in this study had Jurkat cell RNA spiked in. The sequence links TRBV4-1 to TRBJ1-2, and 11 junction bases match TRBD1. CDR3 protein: CASSLEVWTGGGDSGYTF. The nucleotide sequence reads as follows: TGCGCCAGCAGCCTAGAGGTTTGGACAGGGGGCGGAGATTCTGGCTACACCTTC.